By frequency, the clone carrying this T cell receptor beta chain is large. Its matching antigen is unknown. Germline loops: CDR1 LNHDA, CDR2 SQIVND (reference sequence). This CDR3 is 13 amino acids long. About 37,500 genome equivalents of blood DNA were amplified for TRB. This sample was taken from a study of T cell clusters in autoimmune cytopenias. TRB was amplified by touch-down multiplex PCR, primer pools A and B combined. TCRdb reanalyzed the multiplex PCR reads, giving one entry per CDR3 protein sequence and no DNA. The table counts 1,000 or so distinct CDR3 sequences; about 29% lies in the top ten. Study-level points and caveats: TRB repertoire shifts in secondary cytopenia and chronic lymphocytic leukemia mostly reflected lymphoma, not autoimmunity. Exclusive TRB clusters were approximately 3.2-fold more numerous in healthy donors than in active autoimmune hepatitis.

The material sequenced was peripheral blood. The chain combines TRBV19 with TRBJ2-1; TCRdb picks TRBD2, but there is no DNA to check that call. The TCR sequence derives from a human donor with an autoimmune cytopenia or autoimmune hepatitis (not recorded which). The CDR3 spells CASSTYGRDEQFF.